The clone carrying this TCR beta chain was counted a single time. Both 60 Vbeta primers and 13 Jbeta primers went into the PCR. Clones were sequenced by immunoSEQ multiplex PCR, and TCRdb holds only the in-frame ones, with some missing. The sample has roughly 160,000 clones; roughly 80% are singletons. These data originate in a study of cytomegalovirus exposure and HLA in healthy donors. The TCR comes from a male donor in good health and CMV-seronegative. The sample comprised PBMCs.

This CDR3 is CASSPDTNQLFF. The CDR3 DNA is TGTGCCAGCTCACCCGACACGAATCAACTGTTTTTT. The V gene is TRBV18, the J gene TRBJ1-4, with no clear D. The V end was cut by 3 bases, the J end by 12 bases, with 11 bases between. Germline CDR1 reads KGHSH; CDR2 reads LQKENI. The CDR3 consists of 12 residues.